The 9 T cell receptor beta chains in this list originate from one sample, sequenced in a study of blood T cell repertoires in COVID-19 (dated by TCRdb to 2020 to 2021). The library was built by means of the immunoSEQ multiplex PCR assay. Entries here come from immuneACCESS through TCRdb and include only in-frame sequences with V and J called. Some clones fail to appear in such tables; in the studies checked, an unresolved V gene covers under half of the shortfall, and the cause of the remainder is unknown. The sample yields around 200,000 clones; approximately 91% were counted once. The ten largest clones capture about 1.7% of the sample. The specimen was peripheral blood. The receptors were gathered from a man younger than 35 with active or convalescent COVID-19.

V and J are TRBV3-1 (or the pseudogene TRBV3-2) and TRBJ2-1, with TRBD2 matching 8 bases. This CDR3 is built from 17 residues. The V gene end was trimmed by 1 base and the J gene end by 5 bases; junction bases not matched to a gene: 10. CDR1 LGHDT and CDR2 YNNKEL come from the germline V gene (reference sequence). The CDR3 sequence: CASSQVPRGLGNNEQFF. The CDR3 coding sequence is TGTGCCAGCAGCCAAGTCCCTAGGGGACTAGGCAACAATGAGCAGTTCTTC.

The chain has TRBV4-3 and TRBJ1-2; 12 bases line up with TRBD1. The ends lost 4 bases at V and 8 bases at J; junction bases unmatched: 8. The germline V gene encodes CDR1 LGHNA and CDR2 YSLEER. The CDR3 totals 15 residues. The DNA for the CDR3 is TGCGCCAGCAGCCTCGGGACAGGGGGCAGTCGGGGCTACACCTTC. Translation gives CASSLGTGGSRGYTF.

The chain has TRBV28 and TRBJ1-5, with no clear D. The ends were cut back, 5 bases at V and 3 bases at J, with 11 bases in the middle. The CDR3 loop spans 14 amino acids. Germline V gives CDR1 MDHEN, CDR2 SYDVKM. CDR3 sequence reads: CASSPHSANQPQHF. CDR3 sequence (DNA): TGTGCCAGCAGTCCCCACTCCGCCAATCAGCCCCAGCATTTT.

This chain uses TRBV27 with TRBJ2-7, with 9 bases identical to TRBD2. Trimming at V came to 6 bases and at J to 4 bases, leaving 19 bases not matched to a gene. The CDR3 loop spans 18 amino acids. Germline V gene lookup returns CDR1 MNHEY and CDR2 SMNVEV (reference sequence). The CDR3 reads CASSLAGVNFSWVYEQYF. In nucleotides, the CDR3 is TGTGCCAGCAGCTTAGCGGGAGTAAACTTCTCCTGGGTTTACGAGCAGTACTTC.

This clone was recorded once. The genes are TRBV12-5 and TRBJ2-7; D is ambiguous. Trimming stripped 5 bases from V and 2 bases from J, with 28 bases between. Germline assignment: CDR1 LGHNT and CDR2 FRNRAP. CDR3 length: 19 amino acids. The DNA for the CDR3 is TGTGCTAGTGGTCCCCTGGCCCACCGAATTGACACGAAGCCCTACGAGCAGTACTTC. This sequence encodes CASGPLAHRIDTKPYEQYF.

The chain recombines TRBV11-2 with TRBJ2-5; D unresolved. V lost 6 bases, J lost 5 bases, and 7 bases lay in between. The CDR3 is made up of 11 amino acids. Germline values: CDR1 SGHAT, CDR2 FQNNGV. The CDR3: CASSSEETQYF. CDR3 in DNA: TGTGCCAGCAGTTCCGAGGAGACCCAGTACTTC.

The V call is TRBV19, the J call TRBJ2-5, with 10 bases matching TRBD2. CDR1 is LNHDA and CDR2 is SQIVND in the germline V gene (reference sequence). The V segment lost 3 bases and the J segment 5 bases; nucleotides outside the gene matches: 0. This CDR3 is built from 13 residues. As DNA, the CDR3 is TGTGCCAGTAGTATGGGACTAGCGGAGACCCAGTACTTC. It is translated as CASSMGLAETQYF.

This clone was seen a few times. In DNA form, the CDR3 reads TGTGCCAGCAGGGCGGGGGGCGTCGAGCAGTACTTC. This gives the protein CASRAGGVEQYF. This chain uses TRBV28 with TRBJ2-7, with 8 bases fitting TRBD2. The V gene end was trimmed by 6 bases and the J gene end by 6 bases; junction bases not matched to a gene: 4. Germline-derived CDR1 and CDR2 are MDHEN and SYDVKM. This CDR3 spans 12 amino acids.

This sequence joins TRBV12-5 and TRBJ1-5; TRBD1 aligns across 11 bases. V was clipped by 6 bases and J by 1 base; unmatched bases: 8. This CDR3 region has 17 residues. Germline assignment: CDR1 LGHNT and CDR2 FRNRAP. This CDR3 reads CASGPTGTGGSNQPQHF. In DNA, the CDR3 is TGTGCTAGTGGCCCCACCGGGACAGGGGGAAGCAATCAGCCCCAGCATTTT. The variable domain in full, completed from reference TRBV12-5 and TRBJ1-5, reads DARVTQTPRHKVTEMGQEVTMRCQPILGHNTVFWYRQTMMQGLELLAYFRNRAPLDDSGMPKDRFSAEMPDATLATLKIQPSEPRDSAVYFCASGPTGTGGSNQPQHFGDGTRLSIL.